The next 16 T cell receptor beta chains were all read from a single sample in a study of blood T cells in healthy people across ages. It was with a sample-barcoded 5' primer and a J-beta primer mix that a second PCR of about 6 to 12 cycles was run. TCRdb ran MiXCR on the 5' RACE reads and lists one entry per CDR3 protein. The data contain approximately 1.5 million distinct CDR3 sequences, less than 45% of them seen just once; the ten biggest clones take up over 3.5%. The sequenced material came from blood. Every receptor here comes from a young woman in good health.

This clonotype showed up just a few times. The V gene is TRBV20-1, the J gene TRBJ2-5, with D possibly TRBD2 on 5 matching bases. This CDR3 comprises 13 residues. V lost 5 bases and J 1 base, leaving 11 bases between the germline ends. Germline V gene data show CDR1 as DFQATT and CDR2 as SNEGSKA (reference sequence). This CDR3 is CSAVHAGQETQYF. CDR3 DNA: TGCAGTGCTGTACACGCGGGCCAAGAGACCCAGTACTTC.

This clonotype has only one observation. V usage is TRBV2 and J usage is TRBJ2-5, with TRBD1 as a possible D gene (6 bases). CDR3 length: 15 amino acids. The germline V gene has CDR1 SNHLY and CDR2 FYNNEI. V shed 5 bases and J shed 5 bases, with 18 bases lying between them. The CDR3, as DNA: TGTGCCAGCAGTCCGACAGGTGCGCTCACGGAGACCCAGTACTTC. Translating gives CASSPTGALTETQYF. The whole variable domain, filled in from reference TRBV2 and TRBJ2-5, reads EPEVTQTPSHQVTQMGQEVILRCVPISNHLYFYWYRQILGQKVEFLVSFYNNEISEKSEIFDDQFSVERPDGSNFTLKIRSTKLEDSAMYFCASSPTGALTETQYFGPGTRLLVL.

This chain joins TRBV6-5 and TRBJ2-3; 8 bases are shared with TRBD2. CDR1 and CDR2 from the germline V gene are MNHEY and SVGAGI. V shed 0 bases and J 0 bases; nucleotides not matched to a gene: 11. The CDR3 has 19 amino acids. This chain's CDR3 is CASSYSVKRGSLSTDTQYF. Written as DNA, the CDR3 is TGTGCCAGCAGTTACTCGGTTAAGCGGGGGAGTTTGAGCACAGATACGCAGTATTTT.

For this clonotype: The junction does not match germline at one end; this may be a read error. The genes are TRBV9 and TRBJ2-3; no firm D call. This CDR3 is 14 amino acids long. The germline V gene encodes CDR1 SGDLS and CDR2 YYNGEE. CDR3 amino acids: CASGVEGLTDTQYF. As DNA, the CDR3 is TGTGCCAGCGGCGTAGAAGGCCTCACAGATACGCAGTATTTT.

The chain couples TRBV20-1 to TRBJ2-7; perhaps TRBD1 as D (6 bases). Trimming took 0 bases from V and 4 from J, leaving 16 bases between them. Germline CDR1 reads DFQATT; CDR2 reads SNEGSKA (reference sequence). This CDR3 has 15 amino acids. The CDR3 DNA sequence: TGCAGTGCTAGAGACACGGGGACACCGCCATACGAGCAGTACTTC. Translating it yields CSARDTGTPPYEQYF.

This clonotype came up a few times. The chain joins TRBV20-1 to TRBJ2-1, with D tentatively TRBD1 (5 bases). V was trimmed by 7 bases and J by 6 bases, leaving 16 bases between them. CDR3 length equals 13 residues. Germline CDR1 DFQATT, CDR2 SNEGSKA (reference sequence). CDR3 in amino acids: CSVEGRAPNEQFF. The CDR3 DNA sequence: TGCAGTGTTGAAGGCAGGGCCCCCAATGAGCAGTTCTTC.

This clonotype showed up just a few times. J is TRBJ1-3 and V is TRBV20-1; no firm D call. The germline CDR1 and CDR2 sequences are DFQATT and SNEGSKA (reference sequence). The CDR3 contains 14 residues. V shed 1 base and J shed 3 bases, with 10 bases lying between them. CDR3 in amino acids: CSARVGRFGNTIYF. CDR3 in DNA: TGCAGTGCTAGAGTTGGCAGGTTTGGAAACACCATATATTTT.

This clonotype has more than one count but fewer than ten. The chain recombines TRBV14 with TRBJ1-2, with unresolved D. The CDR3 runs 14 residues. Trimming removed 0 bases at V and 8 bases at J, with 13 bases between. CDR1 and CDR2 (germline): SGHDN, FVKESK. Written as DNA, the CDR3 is TGTGCCAGCAGCCAAGATCAGTCATTCGGCGGCTACACCTTC. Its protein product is CASSQDQSFGGYTF.

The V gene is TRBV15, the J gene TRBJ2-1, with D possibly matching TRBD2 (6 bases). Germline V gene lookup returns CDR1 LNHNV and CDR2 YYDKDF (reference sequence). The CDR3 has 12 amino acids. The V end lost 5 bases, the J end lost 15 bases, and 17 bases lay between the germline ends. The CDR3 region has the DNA TGTGCCACCAGCGATCCGGGGGAGAAACCGTTCTTC. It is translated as CATSDPGEKPFF.

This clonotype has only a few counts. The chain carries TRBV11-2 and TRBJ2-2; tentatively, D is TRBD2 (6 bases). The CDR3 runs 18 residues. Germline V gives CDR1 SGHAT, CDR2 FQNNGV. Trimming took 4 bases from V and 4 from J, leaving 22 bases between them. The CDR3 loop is CASSSTLEASVFTGELFF. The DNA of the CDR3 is TGTGCCAGCAGCTCAACCCTGGAGGCTAGCGTTTTCACCGGGGAGCTGTTTTTT.

The CDR3 sequence is CASSLESSGAYNEQFF. CDR3 in DNA: TGTGCCAGCAGCTTAGAGTCTAGCGGGGCCTACAATGAGCAGTTCTTC. The gene calls are TRBV7-3 and TRBJ2-1; 9 bases are a match to TRBD2. V gave up 2 bases and J gave up 2 bases; unmatched junction bases: 4. This CDR3 region has 16 residues. From germline, CDR1 is SGHTA and CDR2 FQGTGA.

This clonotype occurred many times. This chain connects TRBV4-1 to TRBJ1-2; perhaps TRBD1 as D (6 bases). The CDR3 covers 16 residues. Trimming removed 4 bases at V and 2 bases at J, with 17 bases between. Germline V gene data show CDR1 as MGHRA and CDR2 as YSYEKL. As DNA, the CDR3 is TGCGCCAGCAGCCTCTCGTCGTCCAGGGGAAACTATGGCTACACCTTC. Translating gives CASSLSSSRGNYGYTF.

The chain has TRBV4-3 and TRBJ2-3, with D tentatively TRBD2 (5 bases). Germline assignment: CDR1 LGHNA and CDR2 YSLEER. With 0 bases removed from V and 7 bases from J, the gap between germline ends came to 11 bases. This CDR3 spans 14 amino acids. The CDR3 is CASSQEPDSNTQYF. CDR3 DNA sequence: TGCGCCAGCAGCCAAGAACCGGACTCAAATACGCAGTATTTT.

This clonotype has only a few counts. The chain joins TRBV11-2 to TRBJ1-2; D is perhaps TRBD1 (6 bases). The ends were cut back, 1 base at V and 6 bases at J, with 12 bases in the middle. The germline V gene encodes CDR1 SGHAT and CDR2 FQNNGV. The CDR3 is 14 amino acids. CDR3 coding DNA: TGTGCCAGCAGCTTAGTGGCGCGGGACAATGGCTACACCTTC. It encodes CASSLVARDNGYTF.

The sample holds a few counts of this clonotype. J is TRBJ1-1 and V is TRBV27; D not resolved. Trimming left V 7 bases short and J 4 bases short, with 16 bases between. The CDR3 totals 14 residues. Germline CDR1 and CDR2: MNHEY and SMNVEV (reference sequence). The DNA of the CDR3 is TGTGCCAGCACTCCACGGGAACCAGCCACTGAAGCTTTCTTT. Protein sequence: CASTPREPATEAFF.

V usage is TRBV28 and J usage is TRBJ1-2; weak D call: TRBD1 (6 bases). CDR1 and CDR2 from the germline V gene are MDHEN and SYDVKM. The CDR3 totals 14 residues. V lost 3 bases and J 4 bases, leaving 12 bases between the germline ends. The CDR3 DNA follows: TGTGCCAGCAGTTTTCGGGGGGCCGGCTATGGCTACACCTTC. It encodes CASSFRGAGYGYTF.